This entry lists 20 T cell receptor beta chains sequenced from one sample in a study of chemoradiotherapy in HPV16-positive cancers. The method was immunoSEQ multiplex PCR; TCRdb's version includes in-frame clones alone and lacks a portion of them. The data hold under 15,000 clones, with about 77% observed a single time. The specimen was taken from a patient who underwent chemoradiotherapy. These receptors all come from a human donor with HPV-associated anogenital cancer.

The rearrangement joins TRBV18 to TRBJ1-4; possibly TRBD1 for D (6 bases). Deletions cut 3 bases from V and 0 bases from J, with 8 bases between. The CDR3 length is 15 residues. In germline, CDR1 is KGHSH, CDR2 LQKENI. CDR3 protein: CASSPGQTTNEKLFF. CDR3 coding DNA: TGTGCCAGCTCACCCGGACAGACAACTAATGAAAAACTGTTTTTT.

This clone was picked up one time. The CDR3 protein is CASNGRDTQYF. DNA of the CDR3: TGTGCCAGCAACGGAAGAGATACGCAGTATTTT. This sequence joins TRBV7-9 and TRBJ2-3; D not resolved. With 7 bases removed from V and 5 bases from J, the gap between germline ends came to 7 bases. The germline CDR1 and CDR2 sequences are SEHNR and FQNEAQ (reference sequence). The CDR3 is made up of 11 amino acids.

The chain uses TRBV18 and TRBJ1-1; D uncertain. The CDR3 runs to 13 residues. V was shortened by 8 bases and J by 0 bases, with 10 bases between the two germline ends. Per the germline V gene, CDR1 is KGHSH and CDR2 is LQKENI. The CDR3 loop reads CASQNLMNTEAFF. DNA for the CDR3: TGTGCCAGCCAGAATTTAATGAACACTGAAGCTTTCTTT. Complete variable domain (other parts from reference TRBV18 and TRBJ1-1): NAGVMQNPRHLVRRRGQEARLRCSPMKGHSHVYWYRQLPEEGLKFMVYLQKENIIDESGMPKERFSAEFPKEGPSILRIQQVVRGDSAAYFCASQNLMNTEAFFGQGTRLTVV.

The gene calls are TRBV29-1 and TRBJ1-1; D is unclear. The CDR3 totals 13 residues. CDR1 and CDR2 from the germline V gene are SQVTM and ANQGSEA. V was cut by 7 bases and J by 1 base, with 13 bases left in between. The CDR3 sequence is CSAGLGANTEAFF. The CDR3 region has the DNA TGCAGCGCAGGACTGGGAGCGAACACTGAAGCTTTCTTT.

The chain combines TRBV4-1 with TRBJ1-1; D remains ambiguous. Germline V CDR1 and CDR2: MGHRA, YSYEKL. V lost 3 bases to trimming and J lost 3 bases, with 11 bases between them. The CDR3 sequence is 14 residues long. This CDR3 reads CASSQSPGDTEAFF. CDR3 coding DNA: TGCGCCAGCAGCCAGTCTCCCGGGGACACTGAAGCTTTCTTT.

V usage is TRBV5-1 and J usage is TRBJ2-1, with TRBD2 as a possible D gene (5 bases). Per the germline V gene, CDR1 is SGHRS and CDR2 is YFSETQ. The V end lost 0 bases, the J end lost 7 bases, and 11 bases lay between the germline ends. The CDR3 sequence is 14 residues long. Here the CDR3 reads CASSLDEGTNEQFF. DNA for the CDR3: TGCGCCAGCAGCTTGGATGAGGGCACAAATGAGCAGTTCTTC. The full variable domain, completed using reference TRBV5-1 and TRBJ2-1, is KAGVTQTPRYLIKTRGQQVTLSCSPISGHRSVSWYQQTPGQGLQFLFEYFSETQRNKGNFPGRFSGRQFSNSRSEMNVSTLELGDSALYLCASSLDEGTNEQFFGPGTRLTVL.

The V gene is TRBV11-3, the J gene TRBJ2-3, with D perhaps assigned TRBD1 or TRBD2 (6 bases each). The V gene lost 5 bases and the J gene lost 3 bases, with 15 bases spanning the gap. The CDR3 has 15 residues. The germline CDR1 and CDR2 sequences are SGHNT and YENEEA. This CDR3 reads CASSPGGGWTDTQYF. Here the CDR3 DNA reads TGTGCCAGCAGCCCCGGAGGGGGGTGGACAGATACGCAGTATTTT.

The chain employs TRBV5-1 and TRBJ1-1, with D perhaps matching TRBD1 (6 bases). Germline loops: CDR1 SGHRS, CDR2 YFSETQ. The length of the CDR3 is 13 residues. Trimming removed 2 bases from V and 5 bases from J, with 10 bases in between. CDR3 DNA sequence: TGCGCCAGCAGCTTACCAGGGGAAACTGAAGCTTTCTTT. This encodes CASSLPGETEAFF. The variable domain in full, completed from reference TRBV5-1 and TRBJ1-1, reads KAGVTQTPRYLIKTRGQQVTLSCSPISGHRSVSWYQQTPGQGLQFLFEYFSETQRNKGNFPGRFSGRQFSNSRSEMNVSTLELGDSALYLCASSLPGETEAFFGQGTRLTVV.

This sequence joins TRBV7-9 and TRBJ1-1, with unresolved D. This CDR3 region has 13 residues. The ends were cut back, 4 bases at V and 6 bases at J, with 12 bases in the middle. Germline CDR1 and CDR2: SEHNR and FQNEAQ (reference sequence). DNA of the CDR3: TGTGCCAGCAGCTCCCTCGCCGCTGCTGAAGCTTTCTTT. Encoded protein: CASSSLAAAEAFF.

This chain connects TRBV29-1 to TRBJ2-3; 10 positions match TRBD2. This CDR3 region has 16 residues. The germline V gene encodes CDR1 SQVTM and CDR2 ANQGSEA. The V and J ends lost 7 bases and 7 bases, in that order; junction bases with no gene match: 17. The CDR3 nucleotides are TGCAGCGCCCGGGGCGTAGCGGGGGGTGAGCAATATACGCAGTATTTT. This translates into CSARGVAGGEQYTQYF.

J is TRBJ2-7 and V is TRBV13; D gene unclear. Germline CDR1 is PRHDT and CDR2 is FYEKMQ (reference sequence). The CDR3 extends over 14 amino acids. The V gene lost 5 bases and the J gene lost 5 bases, with 16 bases spanning the gap. The CDR3 DNA reads as TGTGCCAGCAGCCCCGAACCCACCGCCCACGAGCAGTACTTC. This sequence encodes CASSPEPTAHEQYF.

This clone has a handful of counts. Written as DNA, the CDR3 is TGTGCCAGCAGTGTCGATGACGGTCAGCCCCAGCATTTT. Protein: CASSVDDGQPQHF. The V and J genes are TRBV6-4 and TRBJ1-5; no definite D call. The CDR3 is 13 residues long. The V end was cut by 4 bases, the J end by 6 bases, with 10 bases between. Per the germline V gene, CDR1 is MRHNA and CDR2 is SNTAGT.

CDR3 bases: TGCGCCAGCAGCAAATCGGACGGCACTGAAGCTTTCTTT. Protein: CASSKSDGTEAFF. This chain uses TRBV5-1 with TRBJ1-1; D is uncertain. Trimming cost V 4 bases and J 4 bases, with 11 bases left between them. This CDR3 contains 13 residues. The V gene's germline CDR1 is SGHRS and CDR2 YFSETQ.

This chain uses TRBV6-6 with TRBJ1-4; 10 positions agree with TRBD1. V dropped 6 bases and J dropped 7; count of bases not matched to a gene: 5. The CDR3 sequence is 14 residues long. Germline V gives CDR1 MNHNY, CDR2 SVGAGI (reference sequence). The CDR3 protein is CASSPRDRGEKLFF. The CDR3 DNA reads as TGTGCCAGCAGCCCCCGGGACAGGGGTGAAAAACTGTTTTTT.

This rearrangement joins TRBV6-6 to TRBJ1-1; no firm D call. The CDR3 has 14 residues. Per germline, CDR1 MNHNY and CDR2 SVGAGI (reference sequence). With 2 bases removed from V and 0 bases from J, the gap between germline ends came to 7 bases. CDR3 sequence: CASSYGTMNTEAFF. CDR3 coding DNA: TGTGCCAGCAGTTACGGAACCATGAACACTGAAGCTTTCTTT.

The rearrangement uses TRBV7-2 and TRBJ2-2; D is undetermined. CDR3 length: 15 residues. CDR1 SGHTA and CDR2 FQGNSA come from the germline V gene. V lost 0 bases and J lost 4, with 9 bases in between. CDR3 in amino acids: CASSLADGPTGELFF. The CDR3 DNA sequence: TGTGCCAGCAGCTTAGCCGACGGACCCACCGGGGAGCTGTTTTTT.

This chain uses TRBV4-2 with TRBJ1-2, with D perhaps TRBD1 (5 bases). With 0 bases removed from V and 6 bases from J, the gap between germline ends came to 14 bases. The germline gives CDR1 LGHNA, CDR2 YNFKEQ. This CDR3 spans 15 amino acids. The CDR3 region is CASSQDPSGRDGYTF. Written as DNA, the CDR3 is TGTGCCAGCAGCCAAGATCCGTCAGGGAGGGATGGCTACACCTTC.

The rearrangement links TRBV6-1 to TRBJ1-5; D is perhaps TRBD1 (5 bases). The V end lost 5 bases, the J end lost 9 bases, and 14 bases lay between the germline ends. The CDR3 is 13 residues long. CDR1 and CDR2 from the germline V gene are MNHNS and SASEGT. CDR3 coding DNA: TGTGCCAGCAGTCCTCAGACAGTTAGGCCCCAGCATTTT. Its protein product is CASSPQTVRPQHF.

The V gene is TRBV27, the J gene TRBJ2-5; D unresolved. Trimming cost V 3 bases and J 0 bases, with 8 bases left between them. This CDR3 is built from 14 residues. Germline V gene lookup returns CDR1 MNHEY and CDR2 SMNVEV (reference sequence). The CDR3 here is CASSFGRHQETQYF. In DNA form, the CDR3 reads TGTGCCAGCAGTTTTGGCAGGCACCAAGAGACCCAGTACTTC.

This clone has just a few counts. V is TRBV18 and J is TRBJ1-1; no firm D call. Trimming took off 3 bases at V and 2 bases at J, with 10 bases between the two ends. The CDR3 runs to 14 residues. CDR1 and CDR2 (germline): KGHSH, LQKENI. CDR3 nucleotide sequence: TGTGCCAGCTCACCCGGCCCGGCAAACACTGAAGCTTTCTTT. Amino acids: CASSPGPANTEAFF.